The 22 T cell receptor beta chains listed next were all sequenced from one sample in a study of blood T cell repertoires in COVID-19. Here immunoSEQ multiplex PCR was the method, and the copy in TCRdb shows in-frame clones only, minus some. The sample shows some 54,000 clones, around 86% of them seen only once. Sequenced material: peripheral blood. The receptor set was obtained from a man in his 70s with active COVID-19.

This clone has only one observation. The genes are TRBV7-2 and TRBJ2-3; maybe TRBD1 (5 bases). V was pared by 2 bases and J by 2 bases, with 17 bases between. From germline, CDR1 is SGHTA and CDR2 FQGNSA. The CDR3 consists of 17 residues. CDR3 nucleotides: TGTGCCAGCAGCTTACAAGCTGCGACAGCCTACACAGATACGCAGTATTTT. Amino acids: CASSLQAATAYTDTQYF.

The chain links TRBV19 to TRBJ1-5, with D perhaps matching TRBD1 (5 bases). Per the germline V gene, CDR1 is LNHDA and CDR2 is SQIVND (reference sequence). V shed 2 bases and J shed 9 bases, with 14 bases lying between them. The CDR3 totals 14 residues. DNA of the CDR3: TGTGCCAGTAGTATATCTGGGGGGAGACTGCCCCAGCATTTT. This translates into CASSISGGRLPQHF.

The V and J genes are TRBV9 and TRBJ1-1; 9 bases agree with TRBD1. This CDR3 contains 15 residues. Trimming cost V 1 base and J 4 bases; bases outside gene matches: 5. Germline V gene data show CDR1 as SGDLS and CDR2 as YYNGEE. CDR3 sequence: CASSVTGGGSTEAFF. The CDR3 DNA sequence: TGTGCCAGCAGCGTAACAGGGGGCGGTAGCACTGAAGCTTTCTTT.

The rearrangement joins TRBV9 to TRBJ2-1, with D unclear. This CDR3 contains 12 residues. The germline CDR1 and CDR2 sequences are SGDLS and YYNGEE. Trimming stripped 4 bases from V and 4 bases from J, with 6 bases between. The CDR3 DNA follows: TGTGCCAGCAGCTACCGGTACAATGAGCAGTTCTTC. As protein: CASSYRYNEQFF.

V is TRBV9 and J is TRBJ2-5, with TRBD2 identical over 10 bases. Germline lookup yields CDR1 SGDLS and CDR2 YYNGEE. The junction had 17 bases not matched to a gene; V was cut back by 4 bases and J by 5 bases. The CDR3 covers 18 residues. This chain's CDR3 is CASSRNPPERGGRETQYF. CDR3 nucleotides: TGTGCCAGCAGCCGCAACCCCCCTGAGCGGGGGGGCCGTGAGACCCAGTACTTC.

This clone was counted a few times. V usage is TRBV6-4 and J usage is TRBJ2-1; 9 bases align to TRBD2. CDR3 size: 15 residues. J lost 10 bases, V lost 0 bases, and 7 bases had no gene match. The germline CDR1 and CDR2 sequences are MRHNA and SNTAGT. DNA for the CDR3: TGTGCCAGCAGTGACTCTGGTAGCGGGGGAGGCGAGCAGTTCTTC. It yields the protein CASSDSGSGGGEQFF.

The rearrangement uses TRBV5-1 and TRBJ2-2; TRBD1 aligns across 9 bases. The CDR3 loop spans 14 amino acids. Germline lookup yields CDR1 SGHRS and CDR2 YFSETQ. V lost 5 bases to trimming and J lost 3 bases; unmatched junction nucleotides: 2. This CDR3 is CASRGQGYTGELFF. CDR3 DNA: TGCGCCAGCAGGGGACAGGGTTACACCGGGGAGCTGTTTTTT.

The chain couples TRBV3-1 (or the pseudogene TRBV3-2) to TRBJ2-7; D perhaps matches TRBD2 (6 bases). V lost 4 bases and J 0 bases, leaving 22 bases between the germline ends. Per germline, CDR1 LGHDT and CDR2 YNNKEL (reference sequence). The CDR3 length is 18 residues. CDR3 nucleotide sequence: TGTGCCAGCAGCCTCGTCGGGGGTCCTACCTCAAGCTCCTACGAGCAGTACTTC. Residues: CASSLVGGPTSSSYEQYF.

This chain joins TRBV4-3 and TRBJ2-5, with D possibly TRBD1 on 5 matching bases. There are 14 residues in the CDR3. CDR1 and CDR2 from the germline V gene are LGHNA and YSLEER. Trimming took off 0 bases at V and 5 bases at J, with 10 bases between the two ends. CDR3 bases: TGCGCCAGCAGCCAAGAGATAGGGGCGGAGACCCAGTACTTC. Protein product: CASSQEIGAETQYF.

This clone was recorded only once. The J gene is TRBJ2-5, the V gene TRBV5-1; 8 bases are a match to TRBD1. The V and J ends lost 3 bases and 5 bases, in that order; junction bases with no gene match: 3. The CDR3 spans 13 residues. The germline V gene has CDR1 SGHRS and CDR2 YFSETQ. The CDR3 here is CASSSRTGETQYF. The CDR3 DNA reads as TGCGCCAGCAGCTCCAGGACAGGGGAGACCCAGTACTTC.

The chain employs TRBV9 and TRBJ1-5; possible D gene TRBD1, 6 bases. The V and J ends lost 0 bases and 3 bases respectively, with 7 bases between them. This CDR3 is built from 14 residues. Germline CDR1 and CDR2: SGDLS and YYNGEE. DNA of the CDR3: TGTGCCAGCAGCGTAGGGACAGTCAATCAGCCCCAGCATTTT. As protein: CASSVGTVNQPQHF.

The chain employs TRBV19 and TRBJ2-3, with 9 positions matching TRBD2. The CDR3 is 14 residues long. Germline loops: CDR1 LNHDA, CDR2 SQIVND (reference sequence). V lost 6 bases to trimming and J lost 5 bases; unmatched junction nucleotides: 6. The CDR3 coding sequence is TGTGCCAGTAGATCTAGCGGGGTGGGAGATACGCAGTATTTT. Its protein product is CASRSSGVGDTQYF.

The V call is TRBV4-1, the J call TRBJ1-2, with D perhaps matching TRBD1 (6 bases). Trimming left V 0 bases short and J 0 bases short, with 8 bases between. The CDR3 consists of 15 residues. Germline V lookup: CDR1 MGHRA, CDR2 YSYEKL. This CDR3 reads CASSQEGQTNYGYTF. CDR3 nucleotide sequence: TGCGCCAGCAGCCAAGAAGGACAGACTAACTATGGCTACACCTTC.

The V call is TRBV27, the J call TRBJ1-1; 8 nucleotides line up with TRBD1. This CDR3 has 14 amino acids. V trimming: 6 bases; J trimming: 4 bases; junction bases outside the gene matches: 7. Germline values: CDR1 MNHEY, CDR2 SMNVEV (reference sequence). CDR3 amino acids: CASSKDRVSTEAFF. The CDR3 DNA reads TGTGCCAGCAGCAAGGACAGGGTGTCCACTGAAGCTTTCTTT.

This clone was seen a few times. The genes are TRBV4-2 and TRBJ1-5; D remains ambiguous. Germline CDR1 LGHNA, CDR2 YNFKEQ. Trimming left V 0 bases short and J 4 bases short, with 7 bases between. The CDR3 runs to 14 residues. CDR3 DNA sequence: TGTGCCAGCAGCCAAGACCAGGCGAATCAGCCCCAGCATTTT. Translated, it gives CASSQDQANQPQHF.

This clone showed up just a few times. The CDR3 loop is CASSWQGGSQPQHF. The DNA for the CDR3 is TGTGCCAGCAGTTGGCAGGGAGGATCTCAGCCCCAGCATTTT. The rearrangement uses TRBV27 and TRBJ1-5; perhaps TRBD1 as D (5 bases). The CDR3 has 14 amino acids. The germline V gene encodes CDR1 MNHEY and CDR2 SMNVEV (reference sequence). Trimming left V 4 bases short and J 6 bases short, with 13 bases between.

This sequence joins TRBV9 and TRBJ1-3; 11 bases line up with TRBD1. V shed 0 bases and J 1 base; nucleotides not matched to a gene: 3. The germline gives CDR1 SGDLS, CDR2 YYNGEE. The CDR3 is made up of 17 amino acids. This CDR3 is CASSVDGQGASGNTIYF. The CDR3, as DNA: TGTGCCAGCAGCGTAGATGGACAGGGGGCTTCTGGAAACACCATATATTTT.

This clone was seen more than once but under ten times. The chain recombines TRBV4-1 with TRBJ2-1, with D possibly matching TRBD2 (7 bases). The germline V gene encodes CDR1 MGHRA and CDR2 YSYEKL. V was clipped by 3 bases and J by 6 bases, with 24 bases between them. This CDR3 spans 18 amino acids. CDR3 in amino acids: CASSQTPGGPVLSNEQFF. CDR3 DNA: TGCGCCAGCAGCCAGACCCCGGGGGGCCCCGTTTTGAGCAATGAGCAGTTCTTC.

V usage is TRBV9 and J usage is TRBJ2-2, with TRBD2 matching over 9 bases. With V trimmed by 0 bases and J by 6 bases, 6 bases remained unmatched. The CDR3 runs 16 residues. Germline V gives CDR1 SGDLS, CDR2 YYNGEE. The DNA of the CDR3 is TGTGCCAGCAGCGTAGTAGTAGCGGGGGCGTCCGGGGAGCTGTTTTTT. It translates to CASSVVVAGASGELFF.

The V call is TRBV6-5, the J call TRBJ2-5; weak D call: TRBD2 (5 bases). V was shortened by 0 bases and J by 3 bases, with 11 bases between the two germline ends. There are 15 residues in the CDR3. Per germline, CDR1 MNHEY and CDR2 SVGAGI. The CDR3 protein is CASSYSQAGEETQYF. The CDR3 nucleotides read TGTGCCAGCAGTTACTCGCAGGCGGGCGAAGAGACCCAGTACTTC.

The V and J genes are TRBV5-1 and TRBJ1-2, with D hard to call. CDR1 is SGHRS and CDR2 is YFSETQ in the germline V gene. The CDR3 runs 14 residues. V shed 0 bases and J shed 0 bases, with 6 bases lying between them. The DNA of the CDR3 is TGCGCCAGCAGCTTGGCCACTACTAACTATGGCTACACCTTC. It is translated as CASSLATTNYGYTF.

V is TRBV7-8 and J is TRBJ2-7; 9 bases agree with TRBD1. The CDR3 sequence is 16 residues long. Germline CDR1 SGHVS, CDR2 FQNEAQ. J gave up 5 bases and V 4 bases, and 12 bases lay outside the gene matches. In DNA, the CDR3 is TGTGCCAGCAGCTCCTCCGGGACAGGGAGTCTCGACGAGCAGTACTTC. Its translation: CASSSSGTGSLDEQYF. Based on the CDR3 plus reference TRBV7-8 and TRBJ2-7, the full variable domain is GAGVSQSPRYKVAKRGQDVALRCDPISGHVSLFWYQQALGQGPEFLTYFQNEAQLDKSGLPSDRFFAERPEGSVSTLKIQRTQQEDSAVYLCASSSSGTGSLDEQYFGPGTRLTVT.